This entry lists 21 T cell receptor beta chains sequenced from one sample in a study of human T cells and chemical hapten exposure. TCRdb itself ran the RACE reads through MiXCR, one entry per CDR3 protein. Among more than 150,000 distinct CDR3 sequences listed, roughly a quarter were seen once. Time point described: patch test 3, about 24 weeks after DPC sensitization. Treatment: therapeutic diphenylcyclopropenone sensitization with weekly scalp DPC. The sample in question was whole blood, obtained in connection with sensitization to the hapten diphenylcyclopropenone (DPC). These receptor sequences come from a woman between 40 and 55 years old with alopecia areata. Some clones in this sample may be carry-over from other donors' samples.

The V gene is TRBV6-5, the J gene TRBJ2-3, with 9 nucleotides matching TRBD2. The CDR3 is 15 residues long. The trim removed 6 bases at V and 4 bases at J, leaving 8 bases unmatched. The germline V gene has CDR1 MNHEY and CDR2 SVGAGI. This CDR3 is CASSPGLASSDTQYF. The CDR3 DNA follows: TGTGCCAGCAGCCCAGGACTAGCGTCCTCAGATACGCAGTATTTT.

This clonotype was recorded a few times. V and J are TRBV6-5 and TRBJ2-5; 11 bases agree with TRBD2. J was trimmed by 3 bases and V by 6 bases; bases with no gene match: 3. The CDR3 consists of 14 residues. The V gene's germline CDR1 is MNHEY and CDR2 SVGAGI. The CDR3 DNA sequence: TGTGCCAGCAGGGGACTAGCGGCAGAAGAGACCCAGTACTTC. Amino acid sequence: CASRGLAAEETQYF.

This sequence joins TRBV7-6 and TRBJ2-7; tentatively, D is TRBD1 or TRBD2 (6 bases each). CDR3 size: 14 residues. Germline V gene lookup returns CDR1 SGHVS and CDR2 FNYEAQ. V was trimmed by 1 base and J by 3 bases, leaving 10 bases between them. The CDR3 region is CASSLEGGSYEQYF. CDR3 coding DNA: TGTGCCAGCAGCTTAGAAGGGGGGAGCTACGAGCAGTACTTC.

As to this clonotype: At one end, the junction sequence differs from germline, possibly due to a read error. The chain recombines TRBV5-1 with TRBJ2-7; 8 bases fit TRBD1. This CDR3 is built from 15 residues. The germline CDR1 and CDR2 sequences are SGHRS and YFSETQ. For the CDR3, the DNA is TGTGCCAGCAGCTTAGTGGGGACAGGCTCCTACGAGCAGTACTTC. This codes for CASSLVGTGSYEQYF. The full variable domain, in which reference TRBV5-1 and TRBJ2-7 provide the parts outside the CDR3, is KAGVTQTPRYLIKTRGQQVTLSCSPISGHRSVSWYQQTPGQGLQFLFEYFSETQRNKGNFPGRFSGRQFSNSRSEMNVSTLELGDSALYLCASSLVGTGSYEQYFGPGTRLTVT.

This clonotype was recorded a few times. J is TRBJ2-7 and V is TRBV6-5; D possibly corresponds to TRBD2 (5 bases). CDR1 MNHEY and CDR2 SVGAGI come from the germline V gene. The CDR3 sequence is 14 residues long. The germline V and J ends were trimmed by 2 bases and 2 bases, with 10 bases remaining between them. CDR3 loop: CASSYKTTTYEQYF. In nucleotides, the CDR3 is TGTGCCAGCAGTTACAAGACTACCACCTACGAGCAGTACTTC.

The chain links TRBV11-2 to TRBJ2-3; D might be TRBD2 (5 bases). Germline values: CDR1 SGHAT, CDR2 FQNNGV. This CDR3 comprises 12 residues. Trimming took 8 bases from V and 2 from J, leaving 8 bases between them. CDR3 residues: CASGRYTDTQYF. CDR3 nucleotide sequence: TGTGCCAGCGGGAGATACACAGATACGCAGTATTTT.

This rearrangement joins TRBV28 to TRBJ2-7; perhaps TRBD1 as D (5 bases). In germline, CDR1 is MDHEN, CDR2 SYDVKM. The CDR3 has 13 residues. With 9 bases removed from V and 3 bases from J, the gap between germline ends came to 15 bases. The CDR3 region has the DNA TGTGCCAGTAGGGGCAGGGCGAACTACGAGCAGTACTTC. Its protein is CASRGRANYEQYF.

The chain employs TRBV7-2 and TRBJ1-2; D perhaps matches TRBD1 (5 bases). The V end lost 1 base, the J end lost 7 bases, and 13 bases lay between the germline ends. Per germline, CDR1 SGHTA and CDR2 FQGNSA. This CDR3 comprises 14 residues. The CDR3 nucleotides read TGTGCCAGCAGCTTAGAGTCAGGGTGTGGTGGCTACACCTTC. Translating gives CASSLESGCGGYTF.

This clonotype was observed at least ten times. The V gene is TRBV6-1, the J gene TRBJ1-5; a possible D gene is TRBD1 (6 bases). This CDR3 region has 13 residues. Germline V gene sequence: CDR1 MNHNS, CDR2 SASEGT. The V gene lost 7 bases and the J gene lost 5 bases, with 12 bases spanning the gap. The CDR3 here is CASNPKGDQPQHF. The CDR3 DNA sequence: TGTGCCAGCAACCCGAAGGGGGATCAGCCCCAGCATTTT.

The genes are TRBV29-1 and TRBJ2-2, with TRBD1 matching 9 bases. The V gene end was trimmed by 1 base and the J gene end by 2 bases; junction bases not matched to a gene: 5. This CDR3 is 16 amino acids long. Per germline, CDR1 SQVTM and CDR2 ANQGSEA. CDR3 region: CSVEGHRGRNTGELFF. The DNA for the CDR3 is TGCAGCGTTGAAGGACACAGGGGGCGAAACACCGGGGAGCTGTTTTTT.

The CDR3: CASSQFSTGGVETQYF. CDR3 nucleotide sequence: TGTGCCAGCAGCCAATTTTCCACAGGGGGCGTTGAGACCCAGTACTTC. The V gene is TRBV4-2, the J gene TRBJ2-5; 9 nucleotides line up with TRBD1. The V segment lost 2 bases and the J segment 5 bases; nucleotides outside the gene matches: 9. Germline-derived CDR1 and CDR2 are LGHNA and YNFKEQ. The CDR3 is 16 amino acids.

The chain uses TRBV20-1 and TRBJ1-1; possible D gene TRBD1, 5 bases. Germline CDR1 is DFQATT and CDR2 is SNEGSKA (reference sequence). This CDR3 has 12 residues. The CDR3 loop reads CRKGIWATEAFF. CDR3 nucleotides: TGCAGGAAGGGGATATGGGCCACTGAAGCTTTCTTT.

This clonotype was found a few times. The chain employs TRBV28 and TRBJ2-5; D remains ambiguous. The CDR3 loop spans 17 amino acids. V lost 1 base to trimming and J lost 2 bases, with 17 bases between them. Germline V lookup: CDR1 MDHEN, CDR2 SYDVKM. The CDR3 DNA is TGTGCCAGCAGTTTATTGAGTCCTGGAGCCCAGCAAGAGACCCAGTACTTC. Amino acid sequence: CASSLLSPGAQQETQYF.

This clonotype was seen ten or more times. J is TRBJ2-7 and V is TRBV20-1, with D unresolved. CDR3 size: 14 residues. V gave up 3 bases and J gave up 3 bases, with 15 bases separating them. Germline V gives CDR1 DFQATT, CDR2 SNEGSKA (reference sequence). The CDR3 DNA sequence: TGCAGTGCTAGGGGTAATACGCGGAGCTACGAGCAGTACTTC. Translating gives CSARGNTRSYEQYF.

J is TRBJ1-3 and V is TRBV10-3, with D uncertain. The CDR3 extends over 13 amino acids. Germline V gene sequence: CDR1 ENHRY, CDR2 SYGVKD. Trimming stripped 6 bases from V and 2 bases from J, with 8 bases between. The CDR3 nucleotides are TGTGCCATCAGGCGGGATACTGGAAACACCATATATTTT. It yields the protein CAIRRDTGNTIYF.

Only a few counts were recorded for this clonotype. The V gene is TRBV5-1, the J gene TRBJ2-3; D unresolved. This CDR3 region has 13 residues. The ends were cut back, 1 base at V and 3 bases at J, with 6 bases in the middle. CDR1 and CDR2 (germline): SGHRS, YFSETQ. For the CDR3, the DNA is TGCGCCAGCAGCTTGATACCAACAGATACGCAGTATTTT. Translating it yields CASSLIPTDTQYF.

This clonotype was observed a handful of times. The chain uses TRBV3-1 and TRBJ2-3; a possible D gene is TRBD1 (5 bases). Germline V gives CDR1 LGHDT, CDR2 YNNKEL (reference sequence). The CDR3 covers 13 residues. V was cut by 3 bases and J by 8 bases, with 12 bases left in between. CDR3 sequence reads: CASSQGRPPTQYF. Here the CDR3 DNA reads TGTGCCAGCAGCCAGGGGCGGCCCCCTACGCAGTATTTT.

The CDR3 bases are TGTGCCAGCAGCTTAGAAAGAATCTACGAGCAGTACTTC. Residues: CASSLERIYEQYF. This chain links TRBV7-2 with TRBJ2-7; D remains unclear. V lost 1 base and J lost 3, with 7 bases in between. CDR3 length: 13 residues. Germline values: CDR1 SGHTA, CDR2 FQGNSA.

The chain recombines TRBV29-1 with TRBJ1-4, with D unclear. CDR1 is SQVTM, CDR2 ANQGSEA, per germline. The CDR3 spans 11 residues. Deletions cut 6 bases from V and 12 bases from J, with 14 bases between. In nucleotides, the CDR3 is TGCAGCGTCGGCCAGGAGGCCGAACTGTTTTTT. Translating it yields CSVGQEAELFF.

The chain is built from TRBV28 and TRBJ2-2, with TRBD2 identical over 7 bases. The CDR3 runs 13 residues. Trimming removed 10 bases from V and 5 bases from J; junction bases left unmatched: 7. Germline V CDR1 and CDR2: MDHEN, SYDVKM. DNA for the CDR3: TGTGCCACCCGGGACGGGGGGACCGGGGAGCTGTTTTTT. This codes for CATRDGGTGELFF.

The J gene is TRBJ2-3, the V gene TRBV10-3, with 9 bases lining up with TRBD2. Germline loops: CDR1 ENHRY, CDR2 SYGVKD. The CDR3 spans 13 residues. The DNA of the CDR3 is TGTACAGCGGCGGGAGGGACCACAGATACGCAGTATTTT. Translating gives CTAAGGTTDTQYF.